This TCR beta chain came from a study of T cell repertoires in cytomegalovirus infection. Study context: Through public TCR beta signatures, both CMV infection and matching HLA type were indicated. Regarding the study as a whole: Dominant in the ex vivo response were TCR beta clonotypes restricted by HLA-C and specific for CMV.

Germline loops: CDR1 DFQATT, CDR2 SNEGSKA (reference sequence). The CDR3 has 13 residues. V lost 4 bases and J lost 1, with 8 bases in between. TCRdb re-called the reads through MiXCR, storing one row per CDR3 protein. The sample lists 310,000 or so distinct CDR3 sequences; about a tenth were seen once. This clonotype was observed many times. Its target is unknown. Sequencing was done on a sample of PBMCs. The rearrangement joins TRBV20-1 to TRBJ1-5; D might be TRBD1 (5 bases). The sequence came from a human donor in good health (CMV status not recorded). Some clones in this sample may be carry-over from other donors' samples. The CDR3 DNA reads as TGCAGTGCTACCGGGGCCAGCAATCAGCCCCAGCATTTT. It yields the protein CSATGASNQPQHF.